These 30 T cell receptor beta chains were sequenced from one sample in a study of OX40 agonist ivuxolimab in advanced cancers. Here immunoSEQ multiplex PCR was the method, and the copy in TCRdb shows in-frame clones only, minus some. Of about 28,000 clones listed, about 80% are singletons. The sample here was CD4+ or CD8+ T cells sorted from blood, taken in a trial of the OX40 agonist ivuxolimab. These TCRs come from an adult with an advanced solid tumor such as melanoma, head and neck, liver or kidney cancer.

The V gene is TRBV2, the J gene TRBJ2-5; the D gene could be TRBD1 or TRBD2 (5 bases each). The J call may not be correct, given that the DNA end is closer to TRBJ2-7. The CDR3 contains 15 residues. CDR1 is SNHLY and CDR2 is FYNNEI in the germline V gene. DNA for the CDR3: TGTGCCAGCAGTCGTGACGGGACGGGAAACTACGAGCAGTACTTC. It codes for CASSRDGTGNYEQYF.

This clone was recorded a few times. This chain links TRBV5-4 with TRBJ1-2; TRBD1 agrees at 7 bases. There are 14 residues in the CDR3. The V segment lost 2 bases and the J segment 7 bases; nucleotides outside the gene matches: 8. Germline CDR1 reads SGHNT; CDR2 reads YYREEE (reference sequence). CDR3 in DNA: TGTGCCAGCAGCTTAACAGGGGCGGCGGCTGGCTACACCTTC. It yields the protein CASSLTGAAAGYTF.

The rearrangement uses TRBV7-2 and TRBJ2-7; 9 nucleotides line up with TRBD1. The CDR3 is made up of 17 amino acids. Trimming took 5 bases from V and 0 from J; bases not matched to a gene: 11. Germline assignment: CDR1 SGHTA and CDR2 FQGNSA. The CDR3 DNA sequence: TGTGCCAGCAGCCTTGAAGCGGGGACAGGGCTCTCCTACGAGCAGTACTTC. Its translation: CASSLEAGTGLSYEQYF.

The V call is TRBV7-8, the J call TRBJ2-3; 10 nucleotides match TRBD2. V gave up 3 bases and J gave up 2 bases; unmatched junction bases: 11. Germline V gives CDR1 SGHVS, CDR2 FQNEAQ. The CDR3 runs to 18 residues. DNA for the CDR3: TGTGCCAGCAGCTTTCCCACCAGCGGGGGGGCCCTCACAGATACGCAGTATTTT. It yields the protein CASSFPTSGGALTDTQYF.

The rearrangement uses TRBV4-2 and TRBJ2-2; D might be TRBD1 (6 bases). The ends were cut back, 0 bases at V and 3 bases at J, with 8 bases in the middle. CDR1 and CDR2 (germline): LGHNA, YNFKEQ. The CDR3 has 15 amino acids. CDR3 bases: TGTGCCAGCAGCCAAGAACAGGGCGACACCGGGGAGCTGTTTTTT. Protein product: CASSQEQGDTGELFF.

This clone was counted a single time. V usage is TRBV6-1 and J usage is TRBJ2-7; D is possibly TRBD1 or TRBD2 (5 bases each). This CDR3 spans 11 amino acids. CDR1 is MNHNS, CDR2 SASEGT, per germline. Trimming took 3 bases from V and 9 from J, leaving 9 bases between them. In DNA, the CDR3 is TGTGCCAGCAGTGAGGGACCTGGGCAGTACTTC. This translates into CASSEGPGQYF.

V gene TRBV5-4 combines with J gene TRBJ2-5; D is unresolved. Germline CDR1 is SGHNT and CDR2 is YYREEE (reference sequence). Trimming stripped 0 bases from V and 2 bases from J, with 11 bases between. The CDR3 sequence is 15 residues long. This chain's CDR3 is CASSLAGAEQETQYF. DNA of the CDR3: TGTGCCAGCAGCTTGGCCGGTGCAGAACAAGAGACCCAGTACTTC. Together with reference TRBV5-4 and TRBJ2-5, the CDR3 gives the full variable domain: ETGVTQSPTHLIKTRGQQVTLRCSSQSGHNTVSWYQQALGQGPQFIFQYYREEENGRGNFPPRFSGLQFPNYSSELNVNALELDDSALYLCASSLAGAEQETQYFGPGTRLLVL.

This clone was seen a few times. V gene TRBV5-4 combines with J gene TRBJ1-1, with D maybe TRBD1 (5 bases). Germline V lookup: CDR1 SGHNT, CDR2 YYREEE (reference sequence). V shed 3 bases and J shed 4 bases, with 10 bases lying between them. The CDR3 is made up of 13 amino acids. The CDR3 sequence is CASSSRVFTEAFF. DNA of the CDR3: TGTGCCAGCAGCTCCAGGGTATTCACTGAAGCTTTCTTT.

The J gene is TRBJ2-2, the V gene TRBV12-5, with 7 nucleotides matching TRBD1. Germline CDR1 is LGHNT and CDR2 is FRNRAP. The CDR3 loop spans 15 amino acids. Trimming removed 5 bases from V and 5 bases from J; junction bases left unmatched: 8. CDR3 in DNA: TGTGCTAGTGGTAACGACAGGGAAACGACCGGGGAGCTGTTTTTT. Protein: CASGNDRETTGELFF.

This chain uses TRBV27 with TRBJ2-7, with 7 bases fitting TRBD1. The CDR3 spans 16 residues. Germline-derived CDR1 and CDR2 are MNHEY and SMNVEV (reference sequence). V lost 3 bases, J lost 3 bases, and 11 bases stayed unmatched. CDR3 residues: CASSFSQLQGIYEQYF. DNA of the CDR3: TGTGCCAGCAGTTTTTCGCAACTACAGGGGATCTACGAGCAGTACTTC.

This CDR3 is CASSYGPSYEQYF. The CDR3 nucleotides are TGTGCCAGCAGTTACGGTCCTTCCTACGAGCAGTACTTC. The rearrangement links TRBV6-5 to TRBJ2-7, with D unclear. This CDR3 region has 13 residues. Trimming removed 2 bases from V and 1 base from J, with 6 bases in between. From germline, CDR1 is MNHEY and CDR2 SVGAGI.

The rearrangement uses TRBV5-6 and TRBJ2-7; D uncertain. Germline V gives CDR1 SGHDT, CDR2 YYEEEE. This CDR3 spans 11 amino acids. The V end lost 4 bases, the J end lost 3 bases, and 5 bases lay between the germline ends. The CDR3 DNA sequence: TGTGCCAGCAGCAGTAACTACGAGCAGTACTTC. It specifies CASSSNYEQYF.

This clone was picked up a small number of times. V is TRBV6-6 and J is TRBJ2-2; D is perhaps TRBD1 (5 bases). CDR3 length: 14 amino acids. Germline CDR1 and CDR2: MNHNY and SVGAGI (reference sequence). Trimming cost V 0 bases and J 8 bases, with 10 bases left between them. The CDR3 coding sequence is TGTGCCAGCAGTTACTCAGGGGTTGCTGGGGAGCTGTTTTTT. Residues: CASSYSGVAGELFF.

This chain uses TRBV7-9 with TRBJ2-2; D assignment may be TRBD1 or TRBD2 (6 bases each). Trimming removed 2 bases at V and 4 bases at J, with 11 bases between. Germline CDR1 and CDR2: SEHNR and FQNEAQ (reference sequence). The CDR3 sequence is 15 residues long. The CDR3 reads CASSLWGAPTGELFF. The DNA of the CDR3 is TGTGCCAGCAGCTTATGGGGGGCCCCCACCGGGGAGCTGTTTTTT.

This clone was counted only a few times. The gene calls are TRBV2 and TRBJ2-7; 7 bases align to TRBD2. The junction had 3 bases not matched to a gene; V was cut back by 7 bases and J by 0 bases. The germline V gene encodes CDR1 SNHLY and CDR2 FYNNEI. This CDR3 region has 13 residues. This chain's CDR3 is CASKGRDSYEQYF. The CDR3 nucleotides read TGTGCCAGCAAAGGGAGGGACTCCTACGAGCAGTACTTC. Full variable domain (rest looked up from reference TRBV2 and TRBJ2-7): EPEVTQTPSHQVTQMGQEVILRCVPISNHLYFYWYRQILGQKVEFLVSFYNNEISEKSEIFDDQFSVERPDGSNFTLKIRSTKLEDSAMYFCASKGRDSYEQYFGPGTRLTVT.

This clone appeared a single time. This sequence joins TRBV7-9 and TRBJ2-2; 10 bases align to TRBD1. This CDR3 spans 16 amino acids. In germline, CDR1 is SEHNR, CDR2 FQNEAQ (reference sequence). After removal of 1 base from V and 4 bases from J, the junction contained 3 bases not matched to a gene. The CDR3 coding sequence is TGTGCCAGCAGCTTAGGGGACAGGGGTTTCACCGGGGAGCTGTTTTTT. Residues: CASSLGDRGFTGELFF.

This chain uses TRBV5-6 with TRBJ2-7, with D possibly TRBD1 on 5 matching bases. Between the trimmed V and J ends, which lost 1 base and 1 base, there was a span of 12 bases. CDR3 length: 15 amino acids. Germline V CDR1 and CDR2: SGHDT, YYEEEE. As DNA, the CDR3 is TGTGCCAGCAGCTTGTACAGGCAGATTTCCTACGAGCAGTACTTC. Translation gives CASSLYRQISYEQYF.

The J gene is TRBJ2-5, the V gene TRBV10-3; 9 positions match TRBD2. The CDR3 has 14 amino acids. Looked up from germline, CDR1 is ENHRY and CDR2 is SYGVKD. V lost 4 bases to trimming and J lost 4 bases; unmatched junction nucleotides: 4. In DNA, the CDR3 is TGTGCCATCAGTGTGTTAGCGGGGGTAGAGACCCAGTACTTC. Its protein product is CAISVLAGVETQYF.

The chain joins TRBV6-5 to TRBJ1-1, with 8 bases identical to TRBD1. Germline values: CDR1 MNHEY, CDR2 SVGAGI. Germline trimming cut 2 bases from V and 1 base from J; bases unmatched to any gene: 6. The CDR3 is 16 residues long. CDR3 sequence: CASSYGQGARNTEAFF. In nucleotides, the CDR3 is TGTGCCAGCAGTTACGGGCAGGGGGCCCGGAACACTGAAGCTTTCTTT.

In this sample, this clone is medium-sized (0.01 to 0.1%). The chain has TRBV5-4 and TRBJ2-2; 10 nucleotides line up with TRBD1. The CDR3 covers 17 residues. Trimming removed 3 bases from V and 5 bases from J; junction bases left unmatched: 10. Germline V gene data show CDR1 as SGHNT and CDR2 as YYREEE (reference sequence). The CDR3 sequence: CASSSWYRQGATGELFF. The CDR3, as DNA: TGTGCCAGCAGCTCTTGGTACCGACAGGGGGCGACCGGGGAGCTGTTTTTT.

The V and J genes are TRBV6-5 and TRBJ1-2; tentative D call: TRBD1 (6 bases). The CDR3 has 13 residues. Per germline, CDR1 MNHEY and CDR2 SVGAGI. Trimming left V 7 bases short and J 8 bases short, with 17 bases between. CDR3: CASKPGADGGYTF. CDR3 DNA: TGTGCCAGCAAACCGGGGGCGGATGGCGGCTACACCTTC.

This clone was seen a handful of times. J is TRBJ2-3 and V is TRBV15; D may be TRBD2 (6 bases). With 6 bases removed from V and 0 bases from J, the gap between germline ends came to 16 bases. Germline V CDR1 and CDR2: LNHNV, YYDKDF (reference sequence). The CDR3 contains 16 residues. CDR3 coding DNA: TGTGCCACCAGATCAACCGTAGCGGCAAGCACAGATACGCAGTATTTT. The encoded protein is CATRSTVAASTDTQYF. The variable domain in full, with the rest retrieved from reference TRBV15 and TRBJ2-3, is DAMVIQNPRYQVTQFGKPVTLSCSQTLNHNVMYWYQQKSSQAPKLLFHYYDKDFNNEADTPDNFQSRRPNTSFCFLDIRSPGLGDTAMYLCATRSTVAASTDTQYFGPGTRLTVL.

The chain employs TRBV6-6 and TRBJ2-7; D remains unclear. V lost 0 bases to trimming and J lost 1 base, with 4 bases between them. The CDR3 spans 13 residues. Germline CDR1 and CDR2: MNHNY and SVGAGI (reference sequence). The chain's CDR3 is CASSYSQSYEQYF. In DNA, the CDR3 is TGTGCCAGCAGTTACTCTCAATCCTACGAGCAGTACTTC.

This clone has more than one count but fewer than ten. The rearrangement links TRBV5-6 to TRBJ2-5; 8 bases map to TRBD1. Germline values: CDR1 SGHDT, CDR2 YYEEEE. CDR3 length: 15 residues. Losses at the gene ends were 8 bases for V and 5 bases for J; bases not matched to a gene: 14. Written as DNA, the CDR3 is TGTGCCAGTCAGGGGGCTGGGGGGCAGCTGGAGACCCAGTACTTC. Protein sequence: CASQGAGGQLETQYF.

The genes are TRBV7-9 and TRBJ1-4; 10 bases map to TRBD1. Germline V gene data show CDR1 as SEHNR and CDR2 as FQNEAQ (reference sequence). Trimming cost V 4 bases and J 7 bases; bases outside gene matches: 6. The CDR3 has 15 residues. The CDR3 region has the DNA TGTGCCAGCAGCTACGCCCGGGACAGGGGTGAAAAACTGTTTTTT. It yields the protein CASSYARDRGEKLFF.

Only one count was recorded for this clone. This chain links TRBV6-5 with TRBJ2-3; maybe TRBD2 (6 bases). Germline V gene data show CDR1 as MNHEY and CDR2 as SVGAGI. This CDR3 is 15 amino acids long. V dropped 0 bases and J dropped 3 bases, with 10 bases sitting between them. The DNA of the CDR3 is TGTGCCAGCAGTTACTCGGGGGGTTTAACAGATACGCAGTATTTT. Its protein is CASSYSGGLTDTQYF.

The gene calls are TRBV9 and TRBJ1-1, with TRBD1 matching 7 bases. Germline trimming cut 7 bases from V and 4 bases from J; bases unmatched to any gene: 7. Per germline, CDR1 SGDLS and CDR2 YYNGEE. The CDR3 is 13 amino acids. The CDR3 bases are TGTGCCAGCTCCACAGGGGACGGCACTGAAGCTTTCTTT. This codes for CASSTGDGTEAFF.

The rearrangement joins TRBV2 to TRBJ2-7; 8 nucleotides agree with TRBD1. With V trimmed by 1 base and J by 3 bases, 5 bases remained unmatched. Germline V gene sequence: CDR1 SNHLY, CDR2 FYNNEI. The CDR3 is 15 residues long. The CDR3 DNA is TGTGCCAGCAGTGAAGGCGGGACAGGCAACTACGAGCAGTACTTC. Its translation is CASSEGGTGNYEQYF. Filled out from reference TRBV2 and TRBJ2-7, the complete variable domain reads EPEVTQTPSHQVTQMGQEVILRCVPISNHLYFYWYRQILGQKVEFLVSFYNNEISEKSEIFDDQFSVERPDGSNFTLKIRSTKLEDSAMYFCASSEGGTGNYEQYFGPGTRLTVT.

This sequence joins TRBV4-3 and TRBJ1-1, with TRBD1 matching 8 bases. Germline V gives CDR1 LGHNA, CDR2 YSLEER. Trimming removed 4 bases from V and 5 bases from J; junction bases left unmatched: 6. This CDR3 region has 14 residues. Here the CDR3 DNA reads TGCGCCAGCAGCCCCCAGGGGGCGTGGACTGAAGCTTTCTTT. Translation: CASSPQGAWTEAFF.

This clone was counted once. The chain has TRBV9 and TRBJ1-4; D might be TRBD1 (5 bases). This CDR3 contains 15 residues. V gave up 4 bases and J gave up 6 bases, with 16 bases separating them. CDR1 and CDR2 (germline): SGDLS, YYNGEE. The DNA of the CDR3 is TGTGCCAGCAGCCCGGGGGTGGATGGGTATGAAAAACTGTTTTTT. Residues: CASSPGVDGYEKLFF.